This TCR beta chain was sequenced in a study of regulatory T cells in long-lasting Graves disease (dated by TCRdb to the early 2020s). Study-wide context: Patients with newly diagnosed Graves' disease had been on antithyroid drugs for under 3 months. Persistent Graves' disease patients were compared with newly diagnosed Graves' disease patients by peripheral blood TCR sequencing and RNA sequencing. The study took place in China and was registered as a clinical trial. A total of roughly 35 samples underwent TCR sequencing: about 13 from persistent and roughly 20 from newly diagnosed Graves' disease patients.

Of note for this clonotype: Its antigen remains undetermined. No much larger clone exists at a distance of one base, and base qualities are not known.

To prepare the library, multiplex PCR was applied. Sequencing used an Illumina HiSeq 4000. CDR3 regions were amplified by Arm-PCR with iRepertoire HTBI primers to construct TCR beta libraries. PCR products were gel purified before sequencing. Regarding the original processing steps: A total of roughly 58 TRBV and approximately 13 TRBJ segments were identified across samples and were used for gene usage analysis of CDR3 amino acid clonotypes. COPE and FqMerger were used to merge filtered high-quality paired reads into contigs. BLAST was used to align contigs to IMGT TRBV, TRBD and TRBJ reference genes, with CDR3 defined following IMGT. Clonotypes above 0.1% frequency were classified as highly expanded clones. Repertoire diversity was measured by Shannon entropy, and V-J evenness by the Gini coefficient. Clonotypes shared by more than one individual were considered public. The public reads were reprocessed in TCRdb via fastp at Q25 and MiXCR, keeping in-frame beta chains. A single entry per CDR3 protein holds the most common genes and DNA from its merged rows. These V and J calls rely on TCRdb rather than the paper's analysis. The sample table records approximately 540,000 distinct CDR3 sequences; around 13% of these occur just once. Clones ranked in the top ten supply almost 9% of the sample.

Here is what the overall study found, with its caveats: More public clonotypes were shared among persistent patients (roughly 2,700) than among newly diagnosed patients (roughly 960). Compared with newly diagnosed patients, persistent Graves' disease patients had lower TCR Shannon entropy and fewer highly expanded clones, which suggests clonal expansion. Only peripheral blood was studied, because thyroid tissue, the primary lesion, was inaccessible. As a limitation, the authors acknowledged that the small sample size may reduce accuracy. Sequencing and analysis were restricted to the TCR beta chain.

Reading the label with the study, this specimen's time point is: newly diagnosed GD, antithyroid drugs for less than 3 months. For both TCR sequencing and RNA sequencing, RNA was extracted from PBMCs in TRIzol. The diagnosis of Graves' disease followed American Thyroid Association guidelines. Patients for the study were recruited at an endocrinology department in Xi'an, China. From each patient, about 9.7 milliliters of peripheral blood was collected into an EDTA anticoagulant tube. PBMCs were isolated by Ficoll Paque Plus density gradient separation without further T cell sorting. An Agilent 2100 Bioanalyzer and agarose gel were used to check RNA quality, and a NanoDrop 2000 was used to measure RNA concentration. A further study also used this sample, focusing on T cells in Graves' hyperthyroidism and ophthalmopathy. In that second paper, the authors write: Stable Graves' hyperthyroidism was defined as the absence of progression to ophthalmopathy over 18 months of follow-up. Hyperthyroidism patients were aged 18 to 65 years and newly diagnosed, with disease duration of less than 2 months. Exclusion was applied to patients with uncontrolled infections, other autoimmune diseases, pregnancy or lactation. Diagnoses relied on clinical symptoms, serum thyroxine and TRAb, thyroid ultrasound and orbital computed tomography. A first-round RT-PCR of the TCR CDR3 used the HTBI primer set with the Qiagen OneStep RT-PCR kit. Most expanded thyroid clonotypes (frequency above 0.001) were also detected in blood, a finding suggesting that blood repertoires may reflect thyroid immune responses. A 13 V-J signature model separated ophthalmopathy from stable hyperthyroidism, with over 85% sensitivity and roughly 84% specificity in cross-validation and 80%/75% in testing. In validation, the model predicted progression to ophthalmopathy with roughly 66% sensitivity and over 72% specificity, a median of roughly seven months before onset. TCR V-J signatures able to tell the groups apart were searched for in a discovery cohort of around 95 patients, of whom fewer than 45 had Graves' ophthalmopathy and around 58 had stable Graves' hyperthyroidism. Prospective prediction of ophthalmopathy was tested in an independent validation cohort of under 20 hyperthyroidism patients and 17 patients who later progressed to ophthalmopathy. The approximately 100 discovery patients were divided at random into training and test sets in a 7:3 ratio. The study also compared thyroid tissue and blood T-cell repertoires from 5 to 7 Graves' hyperthyroidism patients. Once sampling was done, hyperthyroidism patients were given methimazole at a starting dose of 30 mg daily, whereas ophthalmopathy patients were given high-dose intravenous methylprednisolone. Libraries were constructed in a second round of multiplex PCR, after which size selection and purification were performed. Libraries were sequenced paired-end with 100 bp reads on an Illumina HiSeq2000. Raw data were processed with SOAPnuke, discarding reads with adapters, uncalled bases, mean Phred below 15, or no exact constant-primer or identifier match. COPE v1.2.5 was used to merge the high-quality paired reads, and each unique nucleotide sequence was defined as a clonotype. Clonotypes were aligned to IMGT TRBV, TRBD and TRBJ reference segments using MiTCR v1.1. Only V-J combinations with frequency above 0.0001, covering 99% to 99.2% of repertoires, were analysed. The TCS score was defined as the ratio of F50 (clonal expansion) to E x V (chaos), calculated using BLOSUM62-based TCRdist between CDR3 peptides within each V-J. Welch's t-statistics and random forest reduced just over 500 V-J features to about 12, which were used in a naive Bayes classifier (R e1071). Sample size was not statistically predetermined, and blinding of investigators to group allocation was not performed. According to the paper, TCR Vbeta CDR3 sequencing was carried out on around 140 peripheral blood samples, which came from 40 to 45 ophthalmopathy, fewer than 80 hyperthyroidism and roughly 17 progressor patients.

Sequences were derived from peripheral blood mononuclear cells (PBMCs), sampled at new diagnosis, from a patient treated with antithyroid drugs. The TCR originated in a young woman with Graves disease. Donor details come from another sample of the same person, matched by shared clones.

The sequence in DNA is TGTGCCACCAGTGAAAGGGACTTCTATGGCTACACCTTC. Its translation is CATSERDFYGYTF. The sequence joins TRBV24-1 to TRBJ1-2; 5 matching bases give a weak D call of TRBD1. Taken from the germline V gene, the CDR1 and CDR2 loops are KGHDR and SFDVKD. The junction carries 9 bases between V and J, which are trimmed by 4 bases and 4 bases respectively. The CDR3 runs 13 amino acids, cysteine and phenylalanine included. Only the CDR3 part of the read is kept: 39 bases, read in frame from the first base.